These 25 T cell receptor beta chains came from one sample sequenced in a study of T cells after yellow fever vaccination. From the 5' RACE reads, TCRdb called clonotypes with MiXCR, one entry per CDR3 protein. The repertoire holds 250,000 to 350,000 distinct CDR3 sequences, with roughly 9% as singletons. The starting material was CD4+ T cells sorted from PBMCs, obtained 5 days after the yellow fever booster vaccination. Every receptor here comes from a man aged 18 to 30 who received the YFV17D yellow fever vaccine.

The table lists this clonotype with a few counts. The genes are TRBV12-3 or TRBV12-4 and TRBJ1-5; TRBD1 might be the D (6 bases). The CDR3 loop spans 15 amino acids. With 7 bases removed from V and 4 bases from J, the gap between germline ends came to 17 bases. The DNA of the CDR3 is TGTGCCAGCAAGAAAGCGGGGGCTGGAAATCAGCCCCAGCATTTT. Its protein is CASKKAGAGNQPQHF.

The CDR3 DNA reads TGCGCCAGCAGCCCTCTTTGGCGGGGATCCTACGAGCAGTACTTC. Translating it yields CASSPLWRGSYEQYF. The chain uses TRBV4-1 and TRBJ2-7; TRBD2 might be the D (6 bases). Trimming pared 4 bases from V and 1 base from J, leaving 14 bases between. The CDR3 loop spans 15 amino acids. From germline, CDR1 is MGHRA and CDR2 YSYEKL.

This clonotype showed up many times. This chain joins TRBV29-1 and TRBJ2-7, with TRBD1 matching 10 bases. This CDR3 is built from 11 residues. CDR1 is SQVTM and CDR2 is ANQGSEA in the germline V gene. The V segment lost 6 bases and the J segment 7 bases; nucleotides outside the gene matches: 3. The CDR3 region is CSVGQGWEQYF. In nucleotides, the CDR3 is TGCAGCGTGGGACAGGGGTGGGAGCAGTACTTC.

The genes are TRBV7-2 and TRBJ1-4; D gene unclear. The CDR3 is 17 amino acids. V gave up 4 bases and J gave up 12 bases, with 27 bases separating them. The germline V gene encodes CDR1 SGHTA and CDR2 FQGNSA. The CDR3 sequence: CASSSAGPAVFSRELFF. The CDR3 coding sequence is TGTGCCAGCAGCTCCGCCGGCCCCGCCGTGTTCTCGCGGGAACTGTTTTTT.

This clonotype was counted between two and nine times. The CDR3 nucleotides are TGCGCCAGCAGCCGGGGGGACGGCCTGGGGGTGCGAGGCTACACCTTC. This gives the protein CASSRGDGLGVRGYTF. This chain uses TRBV4-3 with TRBJ1-2; the D gene is possibly TRBD1 (5 bases). Trimming stripped 4 bases from V and 8 bases from J, with 23 bases between. The germline gives CDR1 LGHNA, CDR2 YSLEER. The CDR3 spans 16 residues.

This clonotype was detected a few times. A much more abundant neighbour one base away suggests this may be a read error. This rearrangement joins TRBV12-3 or TRBV12-4 to TRBJ1-1, with a possible D match to TRBD1 (5 bases). V lost 2 bases and J 4 bases, leaving 8 bases between the germline ends. The CDR3 extends over 13 amino acids. The chain's CDR3 is CASSLMGGTEAFF. CDR3 nucleotides: TGTGCCAGCAGTTTAATGGGGGGCACTGAAGCTTTCTTT.

Ten or more counts support this clonotype. V gene TRBV27 combines with J gene TRBJ1-2; weak D call: TRBD1 (5 bases). V was clipped by 5 bases and J by 0 bases, with 10 bases between them. Germline V gene lookup returns CDR1 MNHEY and CDR2 SMNVEV (reference sequence). The CDR3 covers 14 residues. The CDR3 sequence: CASSPRQSNYGYTF. Written as DNA, the CDR3 is TGTGCCAGCAGTCCCCGACAGTCTAACTATGGCTACACCTTC.

The chain is built from TRBV25-1 and TRBJ2-1, with 9 nucleotides matching TRBD2. Germline CDR1 reads MGHDK; CDR2 reads SYGVNS. The J segment lost 3 bases and the V segment lost 3 bases, leaving 3 bases of the junction unmatched. The length of the CDR3 is 15 residues. The CDR3 bases are TGTGCCAGCAGTGAGGCGGGGGGGGACTACAATGAGCAGTTCTTC. This sequence encodes CASSEAGGDYNEQFF.

The J gene is TRBJ2-5, the V gene TRBV11-2; 8 nucleotides agree with TRBD2. Germline V gives CDR1 SGHAT, CDR2 FQNNGV. The CDR3 runs to 14 residues. Unmatched junction bases numbered 6, after V lost 8 bases and J lost 1 base. The CDR3 DNA is TGTGCCAGCGGTAACGGGGGGGCCCAAGAGACCCAGTACTTC. Encoded protein: CASGNGGAQETQYF.

The chain employs TRBV18 and TRBJ1-3; D not certain. This CDR3 has 12 amino acids. V lost 3 bases and J lost 4, with 4 bases in between. Germline V lookup: CDR1 KGHSH, CDR2 LQKENI. This CDR3 is CASSPIGNTIYF. CDR3 nucleotides: TGTGCCAGCTCACCGATCGGAAACACCATATATTTT.

The J gene is TRBJ1-3, the V gene TRBV5-1; D is perhaps TRBD1 (6 bases). Deletions cut 0 bases from V and 11 bases from J, with 21 bases between. Per germline, CDR1 SGHRS and CDR2 YFSETQ. CDR3 length equals 16 residues. The CDR3 DNA reads TGCGCCAGCAGCTTGGCCGTTTTCGCAGGGGAGGATCCCATATATTTT. It translates to CASSLAVFAGEDPIYF.

This clonotype showed up many times. V is TRBV2 and J is TRBJ1-4; D remains unclear. Germline V gives CDR1 SNHLY, CDR2 FYNNEI. The CDR3 runs to 14 residues. With 6 bases removed from V and 0 bases from J, the gap between germline ends came to 8 bases. This chain's CDR3 is CASSPYATNEKLFF. As DNA, the CDR3 is TGTGCCAGCAGCCCTTATGCAACTAATGAAAAACTGTTTTTT.

The chain joins TRBV5-6 to TRBJ2-3; D uncertain. The length of the CDR3 is 13 residues. Deletions cut 3 bases from V and 6 bases from J, with 11 bases between. Germline CDR1 SGHDT, CDR2 YYEEEE. CDR3 coding DNA: TGTGCCAGCAGCTCCGCAGGAGCGGATACGCAGTATTTT. Amino acids: CASSSAGADTQYF.

This clonotype came up once. The chain is built from TRBV20-1 and TRBJ1-6; D perhaps matches TRBD1 (5 bases). The CDR3 extends over 16 amino acids. CDR1 and CDR2 from the germline V gene are DFQATT and SNEGSKA (reference sequence). The V gene lost 3 bases and the J gene lost 0 bases, with 12 bases spanning the gap. This CDR3 is CSASPGALSYNSPLHF. CDR3 DNA: TGCAGTGCTAGTCCCGGGGCCCTCTCCTATAATTCACCCCTCCACTTT.

The V gene is TRBV20-1, the J gene TRBJ2-1, with 7 bases identical to TRBD2. This CDR3 spans 16 amino acids. Looked up from germline, CDR1 is DFQATT and CDR2 is SNEGSKA (reference sequence). V shed 3 bases, J shed 5 bases, and the junction held 13 bases outside the gene matches. The CDR3 loop is CSASFSSGALHNEQFF. The CDR3 nucleotides read TGCAGTGCTAGCTTCTCCAGCGGGGCCCTACACAATGAGCAGTTCTTC.

The CDR3 here is CASSGGFTGGNEQFF. The CDR3 DNA reads as TGTGCCAGCAGCGGGGGCTTCACGGGCGGGAATGAGCAGTTCTTC. The chain couples TRBV11-2 to TRBJ2-1, with D possibly being TRBD1 (6 bases). V lost 5 bases and J 7 bases, leaving 18 bases between the germline ends. The CDR3 covers 15 residues. The germline gives CDR1 SGHAT, CDR2 FQNNGV.

The sample holds many counts of this clonotype. The gene calls are TRBV10-2 and TRBJ2-6, with D unclear. V was cut by 6 bases and J by 0 bases, with 3 bases left in between. There are 13 residues in the CDR3. Germline CDR1 is WSHSY and CDR2 is SAAADI. CDR3 amino acids: CASRNSGANVLTF. DNA for the CDR3: TGCGCCAGCAGAAACTCTGGGGCCAACGTCCTGACTTTC.

The V and J genes are TRBV5-1 and TRBJ2-6; D unclear. V was pared by 4 bases and J by 0 bases, with 14 bases between. Germline lookup yields CDR1 SGHRS and CDR2 YFSETQ. The CDR3 consists of 17 residues. In nucleotides, the CDR3 is TGCGCCAGCAGCCGTACGACCCAGAGCTCTGGGGCCAACGTCCTGACTTTC. It encodes CASSRTTQSSGANVLTF.

CDR3 sequence (DNA): TGCAGTGCTGCCCCGGGCGGCTACAATGAGCAGTTCTTC. The encoded protein is CSAAPGGYNEQFF. The V call is TRBV20-1, the J call TRBJ2-1; D uncertain. V was shortened by 5 bases and J by 3 bases, with 11 bases between the two germline ends. This CDR3 is 13 amino acids long. The germline CDR1 and CDR2 sequences are DFQATT and SNEGSKA (reference sequence).

This clonotype was counted only a few times. CDR3 DNA sequence: TGTGCCAGCAGGGCCCCTAATGAAAAACTGTTTTTT. It is translated as CASRAPNEKLFF. The V gene is TRBV7-2, the J gene TRBJ1-4, with D unresolved. Trimming removed 6 bases at V and 3 bases at J, with 5 bases between. Germline V gene sequence: CDR1 SGHTA, CDR2 FQGNSA. This CDR3 comprises 12 residues.

The chain combines TRBV30 with TRBJ1-6, with 9 bases aligning to TRBD1. CDR3 length: 13 residues. The V and J ends lost 4 bases and 8 bases, in that order; junction bases with no gene match: 3. CDR1 and CDR2 from the germline V gene are GTSNPN and SVGIG (reference sequence). The CDR3 spells CAWTGQGDSPLHF. The CDR3 nucleotides are TGTGCCTGGACGGGACAGGGAGATTCACCCCTCCACTTT.

In its sample, this clonotype was seen many times. V gene TRBV6-5 combines with J gene TRBJ1-3; D gene ambiguous. This CDR3 is built from 16 residues. Germline V gene lookup returns CDR1 MNHEY and CDR2 SVGAGI. Trimming took off 4 bases at V and 0 bases at J, with 13 bases between the two ends. In DNA, the CDR3 is TGTGCCAGCAGTTCAAGACAAGGAGGCTCTGGAAACACCATATATTTT. Translated, it gives CASSSRQGGSGNTIYF.

This clonotype appeared a few times. The chain links TRBV5-1 to TRBJ2-2, with D possibly being TRBD1 or TRBD2 (5 bases each). Germline V gene sequence: CDR1 SGHRS, CDR2 YFSETQ. Trimming shortened V by 3 bases and J by 3 bases, and 12 bases separated the two germline ends. The CDR3 covers 15 residues. CDR3 DNA sequence: TGCGCCAGCAGCTGGGGGTTAGGCGACACCGGGGAGCTGTTTTTT. Residues: CASSWGLGDTGELFF.

V gene TRBV20-1 combines with J gene TRBJ1-5, with D unresolved. The CDR3 is 13 amino acids. Trimming cost V 6 bases and J 7 bases, with 16 bases left between them. Germline lookup yields CDR1 DFQATT and CDR2 SNEGSKA (reference sequence). The CDR3 DNA reads TGCAGTGCGAGCGAATGGGAGGAACAGCCCCAGCATTTT. Translated: CSASEWEEQPQHF.

The chain employs TRBV29-1 and TRBJ1-1; TRBD1 aligns across 8 bases. The germline CDR1 and CDR2 sequences are SQVTM and ANQGSEA. The trim removed 0 bases at V and 3 bases at J, leaving 12 bases unmatched. The CDR3 has 17 residues. The CDR3 reads CSVEDRGQGARYTEAFF. CDR3 in DNA: TGCAGCGTTGAAGATCGGGGGCAGGGGGCGCGGTACACTGAAGCTTTCTTT.